These 15 T cell receptor beta chains originate from one sample sequenced in a study of PD-1 blockade in classical Hodgkin lymphoma. Assay: immunoSEQ multiplex PCR; the TCRdb copy retains only in-frame clones and omits some. The repertoire holds around 44,000 clones, with roughly 86% as singletons. After autologous stem cell transplantation all patients relapsed, and prior brentuximab vedotin exposure differed between cohorts. This specimen was peripheral blood mononuclear cells (PBMCs), taken before the second cycle of nivolumab. Receptors were obtained from a human donor with classical Hodgkin lymphoma.

This sequence joins TRBV10-1 and TRBJ2-3, with a tentative D call TRBD1 (6 bases). The CDR3 runs to 13 residues. The V gene's germline CDR1 is WNHNN and CDR2 SYGVQD (reference sequence). The V and J ends lost 6 bases and 4 bases respectively, with 11 bases between them. Here the CDR3 DNA reads TGCGCCAGCAGATCCAGGGGTGCAGATACGCAGTATTTT. Residues: CASRSRGADTQYF.

The chain links TRBV5-8 to TRBJ1-2; a possible D gene is TRBD1 (6 bases). The CDR3 has 15 amino acids. CDR1 SGHTS and CDR2 YDEGEE come from the germline V gene. V lost 2 bases and J 1 base, leaving 12 bases between the germline ends. The CDR3: CASSFVGGYNYGYTF. The CDR3 nucleotides read TGTGCCAGCAGCTTCGTCGGGGGCTATAACTATGGCTACACCTTC.

The chain combines TRBV29-1 with TRBJ2-1; 13 positions agree with TRBD2. Germline assignment: CDR1 SQVTM and CDR2 ANQGSEA. The junction had 5 bases not matched to a gene; V was cut back by 6 bases and J by 6 bases. The CDR3 totals 14 residues. CDR3 protein: CSVTGTSGTNEQFF. CDR3 bases: TGCAGCGTGACAGGGACTAGCGGGACCAATGAGCAGTTCTTC.

The chain has TRBV7-3 and TRBJ1-6; no definite D call. Trimming took off 3 bases at V and 6 bases at J, with 9 bases between the two ends. The CDR3 spans 14 residues. Germline V gene lookup returns CDR1 SGHTA and CDR2 FQGTGA. CDR3 sequence (DNA): TGTGCCAGCAGCTTGGAGGGCCTTAATTCACCCCTCCACTTT. This sequence encodes CASSLEGLNSPLHF.

The chain is built from TRBV7-8 and TRBJ2-3, with 14 bases fitting TRBD2. This CDR3 spans 20 amino acids. The germline V gene has CDR1 SGHVS and CDR2 FQNEAQ. Trimming cost V 5 bases and J 4 bases; bases outside gene matches: 17. CDR3 in amino acids: CASSAPGLAGVPLRSDTQYF. For the CDR3, the DNA is TGTGCCAGCAGCGCACCGGGACTAGCGGGAGTCCCCTTGCGTTCAGATACGCAGTATTTT.

The count of this clone is one. The chain combines TRBV4-3 with TRBJ2-2; 9 nucleotides line up with TRBD1. CDR1 and CDR2 from the germline V gene are LGHNA and YSLEER. V shed 6 bases and J 5 bases; nucleotides not matched to a gene: 4. The CDR3 totals 14 residues. The CDR3 loop reads CASSRQGGTGELFF. The CDR3, as DNA: TGCGCCAGCAGTCGACAGGGGGGAACCGGGGAGCTGTTTTTT.

The J gene is TRBJ2-1, the V gene TRBV6-1; perhaps TRBD2 as D (6 bases). This CDR3 contains 14 residues. V was trimmed by 0 bases and J by 7 bases, leaving 10 bases between them. Germline-derived CDR1 and CDR2 are MNHNS and SASEGT. The CDR3 bases are TGTGCCAGCAGTGAAGCCCGGGGGAGGAATGAGCAGTTCTTC. Its protein is CASSEARGRNEQFF.

V and J are TRBV19 and TRBJ2-2; TRBD1 or TRBD2 may be the D gene (5 bases each). The germline V gene encodes CDR1 LNHDA and CDR2 SQIVND (reference sequence). This CDR3 region has 16 residues. Between the trimmed V and J ends, which lost 6 bases and 4 bases, there was a span of 18 bases. CDR3 region: CASRKVSAGSTGELFF. The CDR3, as DNA: TGTGCCAGTAGGAAGGTGAGCGCAGGGAGCACCGGGGAGCTGTTTTTT.

This chain joins TRBV6-1 and TRBJ2-2, with D hard to call. Germline lookup yields CDR1 MNHNS and CDR2 SASEGT. Trimming removed 0 bases at V and 6 bases at J, with 8 bases between. The CDR3 covers 14 residues. CDR3 sequence reads: CASSEAPVAGELFF. The CDR3 DNA reads TGTGCCAGCAGTGAAGCTCCTGTAGCCGGGGAGCTGTTTTTT.

The chain combines TRBV10-3 with TRBJ2-3, with D perhaps TRBD2 (6 bases). Trimming left V 6 bases short and J 2 bases short, with 18 bases between. This CDR3 region has 16 residues. Germline CDR1 reads ENHRY; CDR2 reads SYGVKD. The CDR3 sequence is CAIRGLGTRSTDTQYF. CDR3 in DNA: TGTGCCATCAGGGGACTCGGGACTCGTTCCACAGATACGCAGTATTTT.

The gene calls are TRBV7-8 and TRBJ1-4; D possibly corresponds to TRBD1 (5 bases). The CDR3 is 15 amino acids. The V end lost 1 base, the J end lost 8 bases, and 14 bases lay between the germline ends. Germline V lookup: CDR1 SGHVS, CDR2 FQNEAQ. CDR3 amino acids: CASSLVRQGREKLFF. CDR3 coding DNA: TGTGCCAGCAGCTTAGTTCGGCAGGGTAGGGAAAAACTGTTTTTT.

This clone was found a few times. The V call is TRBV13, the J call TRBJ1-1, with D perhaps matching TRBD1 (5 bases). Germline CDR1 PRHDT, CDR2 FYEKMQ (reference sequence). The CDR3 spans 14 residues. V lost 4 bases and J 4 bases, leaving 13 bases between the germline ends. The CDR3 region is CASSSGESGTEAFF. The CDR3 region has the DNA TGTGCCAGCAGCTCGGGGGAGTCAGGCACTGAAGCTTTCTTT.

V gene TRBV10-1 combines with J gene TRBJ1-6, with 9 bases fitting TRBD1. The CDR3 consists of 14 residues. The germline CDR1 and CDR2 sequences are WNHNN and SYGVQD (reference sequence). J gave up 6 bases and V 7 bases, and 4 bases lay outside the gene matches. The CDR3 loop is CASNRTGVNSPLHF. The CDR3 DNA reads TGCGCCAGCAACCGGACAGGGGTTAATTCACCCCTCCACTTT.

The J gene is TRBJ1-2, the V gene TRBV5-1; possible D gene TRBD1, 6 bases. The CDR3 is 14 residues long. V was cut by 5 bases and J by 8 bases, with 19 bases left in between. Germline CDR1 SGHRS, CDR2 YFSETQ. The CDR3 region has the DNA TGCGCCAGCAGTCCCATAGGGGGGGCTGGCGGCTACACCTTC. This codes for CASSPIGGAGGYTF.

This CDR3 is CASSLDTIPAGRTGNEQFF. Here the CDR3 DNA reads TGTGCCAGCAGCTTAGATACTATACCGGCGGGTCGAACGGGCAATGAGCAGTTCTTC. The rearrangement joins TRBV7-6 to TRBJ2-1, with D possibly TRBD2 on 5 matching bases. The CDR3 runs to 19 residues. Germline V gene lookup returns CDR1 SGHVS and CDR2 FNYEAQ. Trimming left V 1 base short and J 6 bases short, with 25 bases between.